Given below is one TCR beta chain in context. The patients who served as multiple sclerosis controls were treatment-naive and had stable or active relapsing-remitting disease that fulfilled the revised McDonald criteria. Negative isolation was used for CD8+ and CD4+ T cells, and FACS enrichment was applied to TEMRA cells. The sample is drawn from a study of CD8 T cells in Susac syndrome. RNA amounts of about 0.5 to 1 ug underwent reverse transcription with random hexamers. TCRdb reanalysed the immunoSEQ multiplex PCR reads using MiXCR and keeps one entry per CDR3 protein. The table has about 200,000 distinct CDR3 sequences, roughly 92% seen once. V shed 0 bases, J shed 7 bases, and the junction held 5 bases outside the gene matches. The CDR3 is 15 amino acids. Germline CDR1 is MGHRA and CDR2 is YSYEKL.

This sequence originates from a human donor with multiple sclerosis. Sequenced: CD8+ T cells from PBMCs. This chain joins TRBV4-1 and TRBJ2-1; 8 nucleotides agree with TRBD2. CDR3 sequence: CASSQDVSSGNEQFF. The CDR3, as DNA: TGCGCCAGCAGCCAAGATGTTTCTAGCGGGAATGAGCAGTTCTTC.